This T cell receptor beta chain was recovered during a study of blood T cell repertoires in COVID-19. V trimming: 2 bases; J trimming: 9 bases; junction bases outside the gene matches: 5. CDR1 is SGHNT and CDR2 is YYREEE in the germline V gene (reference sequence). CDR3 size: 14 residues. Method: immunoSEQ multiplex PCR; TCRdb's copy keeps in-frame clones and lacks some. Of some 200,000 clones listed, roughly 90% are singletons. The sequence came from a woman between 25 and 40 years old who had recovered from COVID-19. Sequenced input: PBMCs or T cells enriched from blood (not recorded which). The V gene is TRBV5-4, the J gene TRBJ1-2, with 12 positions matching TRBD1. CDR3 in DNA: TGTGCCAGCAGCTTAGGGACAGGGGGCCTAAGCTACACCTTC. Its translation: CASSLGTGGLSYTF.